A single sample gave rise to the 28 T cell receptor beta chains below, sequenced in a study of metastatic and nonmetastatic thyroid tumors. Nobody among the patients had been given any treatment before thyroid surgery. Using MiXCR, TCRdb reanalyzed the PCR reads. The sample lists around 12,000 clones, around 41% occurring once. The sample consisted of tumor tissue. The receptors shown here come from a female donor with papillary thyroid cancer or a benign thyroid nodule (not recorded which). Some clones in this sample may be carry-over from other donors' samples.

This clone was counted between two and nine times. The chain is built from TRBV19 and TRBJ2-3; 7 nucleotides line up with TRBD1. CDR3 length: 15 amino acids. Trimming cost V 5 bases and J 10 bases; bases outside gene matches: 15. From germline, CDR1 is LNHDA and CDR2 SQIVND (reference sequence). The CDR3 reads CASSFHRGPLTPQYF. CDR3 bases: TGTGCCAGTAGTTTCCACAGGGGCCCGCTGACACCGCAGTATTTT.

This clone was detected a few times. The chain employs TRBV6-1 and TRBJ1-1, with 11 bases matching TRBD1. CDR1 MNHNS and CDR2 SASEGT come from the germline V gene. CDR3 length: 17 amino acids. Losses at the gene ends were 2 bases for V and 7 bases for J; bases not matched to a gene: 12. CDR3 nucleotides: TGTGCCAGCAGTGAACCGGGGACAGGGGGTGGGGTAGGTGAAGCTTTCTTT. Protein sequence: CASSEPGTGGGVGEAFF.

The chain is built from TRBV19 and TRBJ2-2, with D possibly being TRBD1 (5 bases). V lost 3 bases, J lost 4 bases, and 15 bases lay in between. The CDR3 contains 16 residues. Germline CDR1 reads LNHDA; CDR2 reads SQIVND (reference sequence). The CDR3 nucleotides are TGTGCCAGTAGTATGGGTTGGGGCCGGGTCACCGGGGAGCTGTTTTTT. Its translation: CASSMGWGRVTGELFF. Combining the CDR3 with reference TRBV19 and TRBJ2-2 gives the whole variable domain DGGITQSPKYLFRKEGQNVTLSCEQNLNHDAMYWYRQDPGQGLRLIYYSQIVNDFQKGDIAEGYSVSREKKESFPLTVTSAQKNPTAFYLCASSMGWGRVTGELFFGEGSRLTVL.

This chain uses TRBV20-1 with TRBJ1-1; D perhaps matches TRBD1 (6 bases). The CDR3 contains 13 residues. The germline V gene has CDR1 DFQATT and CDR2 SNEGSKA (reference sequence). V lost 3 bases, J lost 1 base, and 9 bases lay in between. The CDR3 sequence: CSASRGRNTEAFF. The CDR3 DNA is TGCAGTGCTAGTAGGGGGAGGAACACTGAAGCTTTCTTT.

CDR3 sequence: CASSPVRGQSTEAFF. The CDR3 region has the DNA TGTGCCAGCAGTCCCGTGAGGGGGCAGAGCACTGAAGCTTTCTTT. V is TRBV28 and J is TRBJ1-1; TRBD1 aligns across 7 bases. Germline V gives CDR1 MDHEN, CDR2 SYDVKM. After removal of 5 bases from V and 4 bases from J, the junction contained 10 bases not matched to a gene. This CDR3 has 15 residues.

Only a few counts were recorded for this clone. The rearrangement joins TRBV28 to TRBJ1-2; tentatively, D is TRBD1 (6 bases). Germline values: CDR1 MDHEN, CDR2 SYDVKM. This CDR3 has 14 residues. V was cut by 5 bases and J by 0 bases, with 10 bases left in between. CDR3 nucleotides: TGTGCCAGCAGTCCAGGGGACGCTAACTATGGCTACACCTTC. Amino acids: CASSPGDANYGYTF.

This clone has ten or more counts. With a much larger clone just one base away, this may be a read error. The V gene is TRBV20-1, the J gene TRBJ2-7; TRBD2 is a possible D gene (5 bases). V was clipped by 2 bases and J by 5 bases, with 10 bases between them. The CDR3 is 12 residues long. Germline CDR1 reads DFQATT; CDR2 reads SNEGSKA (reference sequence). The DNA for the CDR3 is TGCAGTGCTAGACGGCAGGAGGACGAGCAGTACTTC. Translated: CSARRQEDEQYF.

In its sample, this clone was seen a few times. In DNA form, the CDR3 reads TGTGCCAGCAGGGGGTTAGGAGCCTATGGCTACACCTTC. Residues: CASRGLGAYGYTF. This sequence joins TRBV12-3 or TRBV12-4 and TRBJ1-2, with no clear D. Trimming shortened V by 6 bases and J by 4 bases, and 12 bases separated the two germline ends. The CDR3 contains 13 residues.

The chain links TRBV12-5 to TRBJ2-2; 8 bases are a match to TRBD1. The length of the CDR3 is 16 residues. Trimming took 2 bases from V and 5 from J; bases not matched to a gene: 7. Germline lookup yields CDR1 LGHNT and CDR2 FRNRAP. The CDR3 sequence: CASGLWQGARTGELFF. The CDR3 nucleotides read TGTGCTAGTGGTTTGTGGCAGGGGGCGAGGACCGGGGAGCTGTTTTTT. Supplemented by reference TRBV12-5 and TRBJ2-2, the full variable domain reads DARVTQTPRHKVTEMGQEVTMRCQPILGHNTVFWYRQTMMQGLELLAYFRNRAPLDDSGMPKDRFSAEMPDATLATLKIQPSEPRDSAVYFCASGLWQGARTGELFFGEGSRLTVL.

This clone showed up just once. The chain couples TRBV7-7 to TRBJ2-2; a weak D match, TRBD2 (6 bases). The germline V gene has CDR1 SSHAT and CDR2 FNYEAQ (reference sequence). The CDR3 is made up of 15 amino acids. Trimming removed 1 base from V and 1 base from J, with 7 bases in between. CDR3 sequence (DNA): TGTGCCAGCAGCTTAGACGGGGGGAACACCGGGGAGCTGTTTTTT. Its translation is CASSLDGGNTGELFF.

V gene TRBV11-2 combines with J gene TRBJ1-3, with D unresolved. The germline V gene has CDR1 SGHAT and CDR2 FQNNGV. This CDR3 comprises 12 residues. V was pared by 6 bases and J by 0 bases, with 3 bases between. The CDR3 DNA reads TGTGCCAGCAGGTTCTCTGGAAACACCATATATTTT. Translated, it gives CASRFSGNTIYF.

The J gene is TRBJ2-5, the V gene TRBV6-2 or TRBV6-3, with D unclear. The CDR3 has 14 amino acids. V lost 6 bases to trimming and J lost 5 bases, with 16 bases between them. Looked up from germline, CDR1 is MNHEY and CDR2 is SVGEGT. CDR3 DNA sequence: TGTGCCAGCAGGATGACCGGGTGGAGTGAGACCCAGTACTTC. Translated: CASRMTGWSETQYF.

With respect to this clone: As the CDR3 is not closed by the conserved phenylalanine or tryptophan, this likely results from a read error. This chain connects TRBV24-1 to TRBJ2-7, with 8 bases matching TRBD1. CDR1 and CDR2 (germline): KGHDR, SFDVKD. J gave up 2 bases and V 3 bases, and 8 bases lay outside the gene matches. This CDR3 has 16 residues. CDR3 in DNA: TGTGCCACCAGTGATCGTACCGGGACAGGAACCTACGAGCAGTACTCC. Translation: CATSDRTGTGTYEQYS.

There are a few counts of this clone. The rearrangement links TRBV28 to TRBJ1-2; no clear D. The CDR3 runs 13 residues. V lost 2 bases to trimming and J lost 0 bases, with 4 bases between them. The V gene's germline CDR1 is MDHEN and CDR2 SYDVKM. CDR3 region: CASSLSTNYGYTF. DNA for the CDR3: TGTGCCAGCAGTTTAAGTACTAACTATGGCTACACCTTC.

This clone has a single count. The chain links TRBV18 to TRBJ2-2; D tentatively reads TRBD1 or TRBD2 (5 bases each). This CDR3 has 13 amino acids. Germline V gene lookup returns CDR1 KGHSH and CDR2 LQKENI. V gave up 1 base and J gave up 6 bases, with 6 bases separating them. This CDR3 reads CASSPLGAGELFF. Written as DNA, the CDR3 is TGTGCCAGCTCACCACTGGGGGCCGGGGAGCTGTTTTTT.

This clone was detected once. This chain joins TRBV4-2 and TRBJ1-5, with D unresolved. V lost 1 base, J lost 0 bases, and 10 bases lay in between. The CDR3 extends over 16 amino acids. From germline, CDR1 is LGHNA and CDR2 YNFKEQ. CDR3 DNA sequence: TGTGCCAGCAGCCAAGGAGAGGTTTCTAGCAATCAGCCCCAGCATTTT. Amino acid sequence: CASSQGEVSSNQPQHF.

Here the CDR3 DNA reads TGTGCCAGCAGCAAACGGCTGGCAGCTTTCTCTGGAAACACCATATATTTT. This translates into CASSKRLAAFSGNTIYF. V and J are TRBV2 and TRBJ1-3; D ambiguous. The CDR3 totals 17 residues. The V gene lost 6 bases and the J gene lost 0 bases, with 18 bases spanning the gap. Germline lookup yields CDR1 SNHLY and CDR2 FYNNEI.

This clone has more than one count but fewer than ten. The chain uses TRBV6-1 and TRBJ2-6; 7 positions match TRBD1. V lost 4 bases and J lost 2; bases outside the gene matches: 5. From germline, CDR1 is MNHNS and CDR2 SASEGT. CDR3 length: 16 amino acids. DNA of the CDR3: TGTGCCAGCAGTGCCGGACAGGTCGCTGGGGCCAACGTCCTGACTTTC. Translated: CASSAGQVAGANVLTF.

The CDR3 DNA sequence: TGTGCCAGCTTGGGGGGCGGGTACACTGAAGCTTTCTTT. Protein: CASLGGGYTEAFF. The V and J genes are TRBV6-2 or TRBV6-3 and TRBJ1-1; D may be TRBD1 (6 bases). The CDR3 contains 13 residues. The germline V gene has CDR1 MNHEY and CDR2 SVGEGT. Trimming stripped 8 bases from V and 3 bases from J, with 13 bases between.

In this sample, this clone is large. This chain links TRBV10-1 with TRBJ2-1; perhaps TRBD2 as D (5 bases). Trimming removed 0 bases from V and 0 bases from J, with 9 bases in between. The CDR3 is made up of 16 amino acids. Germline V gene lookup returns CDR1 WNHNN and CDR2 SYGVQD (reference sequence). The CDR3 spells CASSESPGSSYNEQFF. DNA for the CDR3: TGCGCCAGCAGTGAGTCGCCGGGAAGCTCCTACAATGAGCAGTTCTTC.

There are a few counts of this clone. V is TRBV6-1 and J is TRBJ2-3; no firm D call. This CDR3 contains 14 residues. Germline V gene sequence: CDR1 MNHNS, CDR2 SASEGT. V dropped 5 bases and J dropped 0 bases, with 9 bases sitting between them. The CDR3 spells CASSPGTSTDTQYF. The DNA for the CDR3 is TGTGCCAGCAGTCCCGGAACTAGCACAGATACGCAGTATTTT.

The V and J genes are TRBV18 and TRBJ2-2, with TRBD2 identical over 11 bases. The CDR3 length is 16 residues. From germline, CDR1 is KGHSH and CDR2 LQKENI. With 0 bases clipped from V and 6 bases from J, the junction kept 3 bases outside the gene matches. The CDR3 coding sequence is TGTGCCAGCTCACCACCGACTAGCGGGATGGCCGGGGAGCTGTTTTTT. This codes for CASSPPTSGMAGELFF.

This chain connects TRBV11-1 to TRBJ2-1, with 7 bases identical to TRBD2. Germline V lookup: CDR1 SGHAT, CDR2 FQDESV (reference sequence). The CDR3 is made up of 15 amino acids. V was pared by 1 base and J by 6 bases, with 6 bases of the junction left unmatched. CDR3 protein: CASSLERLAVNEQFF. CDR3 in DNA: TGTGCCAGCAGCTTAGAGAGGCTAGCGGTCAATGAGCAGTTCTTC.

By share of the sample, this clone is large. This chain connects TRBV9 to TRBJ1-3; the D gene is possibly TRBD1 (5 bases). Germline CDR1 SGDLS, CDR2 YYNGEE. CDR3 length: 15 residues. V was trimmed by 3 bases and J by 0 bases, leaving 10 bases between them. The CDR3 loop is CASSADTDSGNTIYF. CDR3 nucleotide sequence: TGTGCCAGCAGCGCGGACACCGACTCTGGAAACACCATATATTTT.

V is TRBV27 and J is TRBJ1-2; D is unclear. The CDR3 spans 14 residues. CDR1 and CDR2 from the germline V gene are MNHEY and SMNVEV (reference sequence). The V end was cut by 3 bases, the J end by 1 base, with 9 bases between. CDR3 sequence reads: CASSFAGLNYGYTF. The CDR3 DNA follows: TGTGCCAGCAGTTTCGCCGGGCTTAACTATGGCTACACCTTC.

The rearrangement links TRBV10-3 to TRBJ2-2; a possible D gene is TRBD2 (6 bases). The CDR3 length is 11 residues. The V end was cut by 9 bases, the J end by 10 bases, with 12 bases between. In germline, CDR1 is ENHRY, CDR2 SYGVKD. The CDR3 coding sequence is TGTGCCATGGGGGGTTCCGAGGAGCTGTTTTTT. Translation: CAMGGSEELFF.

The chain uses TRBV9 and TRBJ2-3; 11 bases agree with TRBD2. V shed 3 bases, J shed 2 bases, and the junction held 2 bases outside the gene matches. Germline CDR1 reads SGDLS; CDR2 reads YYNGEE. The CDR3 extends over 15 amino acids. As DNA, the CDR3 is TGTGCCAGCAGCGGACTAGCGGGACACACAGATACGCAGTATTTT. It encodes CASSGLAGHTDTQYF. The whole variable domain, filled in from reference TRBV9 and TRBJ2-3, reads DSGVTQTPKHLITATGQRVTLRCSPRSGDLSVYWYQQSLDQGLQFLIQYYNGEERAKGNILERFSAQQFPDLHSELNLSSLELGDSALYFCASSGLAGHTDTQYFGPGTRLTVL.

The V call is TRBV28, the J call TRBJ2-3; 10 bases line up with TRBD1. The ends lost 5 bases at V and 3 bases at J; junction bases unmatched: 5. The germline gives CDR1 MDHEN, CDR2 SYDVKM. This CDR3 region has 15 residues. Written as DNA, the CDR3 is TGTGCCAGCAGTGACCGGGACAGGGGTACAGATACGCAGTATTTT. It encodes CASSDRDRGTDTQYF.